Detailed here is one T cell receptor beta chain. Which antigen it targets is not known. Base qualities are missing; no much larger clone stands one base away. This specimen comes from a study of cytomegalovirus exposure and HLA in healthy donors (dated by TCRdb to 2015 to 2018). Notes on the research overall: In an earlier analysis of fewer than 750 of the donors, 276 Gb of sequence data and approximately 120 million unique TCR beta sequences from about 180 million T cells were reported. About 280 gigabases of sequencing data and tens of millions of unique TCR sequences were included in an early release covering around 600 HLA-typed donors. Among the roughly 400 genotyped donors, 75% to 90% belonged to the genetic ancestry cluster associated with self-reported Caucasian donors. The aim of the study was to test whether cataloging public T cell receptors could identify signatures of past pathogen exposure. The T cell repertoires of several hundred subjects were profiled by immunosequencing and related to cytomegalovirus serostatus. Along with the roughly 710-subject first cohort, a separate validation cohort of approximately 110 different subjects was used. The study combined high-throughput TCR immunosequencing, statistical association of individual TCRs with disease status, and machine learning to predict cytomegalovirus infection status. To study patterns of TCR occurrence, a later analysis re-analyzed previously published TCR beta repertoires from more than 550 donors and added high-resolution HLA genotyping. The later analysis used no new phenotypic data to find candidate immune exposures, relying instead on TCR beta sequences and their occurrence across donors. In an earlier analysis of roughly 580 of the donors, high-throughput TCR beta sequencing was used to judge whether each TCR beta V gene segment behaved as functional or pseudogenic. Alongside the repertoire data, information on donor age, sex, ethnicity and CMV serostatus was compiled. A later genetic analysis used genome-wide SNP genotypes for about 60% of the roughly 700 donors, treating that subset as a discovery cohort. All discovery cohort repertoires had been generated using a single sequencing platform. Both class I and class II loci were covered by HLA typing, at four-digit resolution. Typing coverage differed by locus: A, B, C, DRB1 and DQB1 were typed in roughly 629-630 donors, DQA1 in 500 to 550, DPA1 in approximately 610, and DPB1 in 400 to 490. Four or five DR-DQ haplotypes were handled as single units for association and clustering, since linkage in the cohort was strong. Among over 350 genotyped donors of the cohort, an average of roughly 240,000 unique TCR beta nucleotide sequences were sequenced per donor, 15% to 20% of them non-productive. Study-wide conclusions, independent of this receptor: A total of 164 TCR beta chains were listed by the study as associated with cytomegalovirus. In an earlier analysis of 450 to 750 of the donors, most TCR beta V segments appeared in productive rearrangements about 87% or about 30% of the time, broadly matching IMGT annotations. An association between a missense DCLRE1C variant and V-gene and J-gene trimming of TCR beta chains was found in a later genetic analysis and replicated in an independent cohort. A cluster of highly shared sequence variants was judged likely to represent a technical artifact of the sequencing pipeline. Three of the identified cytomegalovirus-associated TCR beta chains were confirmed in vitro to be specific for cytomegalovirus antigens. Some IMGT-functional V segments, including TRBV6-2 and TRBV6-3, could not be told apart with the 87-base-pair reads, so those segments were excluded. A later analysis associated 15,000 or so TCR beta sequences with specific HLA alleles at a false discovery rate of 0.05. CMV serostatus was the only immune exposure information available for the cohort. While some public TCRs were present in many individuals, most TCR sequences turned up only very rarely across donors. A further reported finding was that TCR beta sequences accurately predicted the HLA-A and HLA-B alleles for most subjects in the first cohort. Compared with the 666-donor mean, donors in an Asian-associated ancestry cluster had fewer N-insertions in productive TCRs, according to a later genetic analysis. When HLA alleles, especially DR and DQ, strongly co-occurred, TCR associations were difficult to assign to individual alleles. A later analysis found that most CMV-associated TCR beta chains appeared HLA-restricted, with HLA associations seemingly driven largely by CMV exposure. It was suggested by the authors that the approach could potentially be generalized to other disease states and immunological phenotypes. A later analysis found that HLA-associated TCR beta chains were more clonally expanded and had lower generation probabilities than equally common non-associated chains. Correlated functional status among segregating V segments might be attributable to linkage disequilibrium, but an unknown experimental factor could not be ruled out. In both the original and validation cohorts, the classifier was reported to diagnose cytomegalovirus status with high specificity and sensitivity. Because HLA typing was missing for some donors at each locus, association tests included only the typed subset. In a later analysis, several top co-occurrence clusters were reported to appear linked to parvovirus B19, influenza, CMV and Epstein-Barr virus. Presence/absence analyses assumed roughly uniform sequencing depth across donors, an assumption that may not hold. The earlier analysis of some 540 of the donors excluded some 16 rarely observed V segments, including chromosome 9 orphons, because counts were too low. This cohort had only TCR beta chains sequenced, and the lack of alpha or paired-chain data limited which features could be detected. In a later analysis, the rate of TCR association differed among HLA loci, with DRB1 alleles having the most associated TCRs and HLA-C alleles having the fewest.

The cohort comprised 710 or so healthy bone marrow donors. At the time of sampling, all cohort members were nominally healthy, though unrecorded immune exposures were likely present. The donor tested CMV seropositive, placing the donor among the 310 or so seropositive members of the cohort. Each donor provided a peripheral blood sample, and peripheral blood mononuclear cells were used for TCR beta sequencing. The Qiagen DNeasy Blood Extraction Kit was used to extract genomic DNA from the blood cell samples. The library was generated by the immunoSEQ multiplex PCR assay. A mixture of 60 forward primers for TCR Vbeta segments and 13 reverse primers for TCR Jbeta segments was used in the multiplex PCR. The CDR3 region of rearranged TCR beta genes was amplified from genomic DNA with a multiplex PCR assay. The amplified TCR beta libraries were sequenced on the Illumina HiSeq System as 87-base-pair reads. The original methods were these. Across the 666 repertoires, a later analysis counted tens of millions of unique TCR beta chains, 9.5 million to 12 million of which were shared by at least two donors. Raw reads were error-corrected and collapsed into unique sequences with a nearest-neighbor algorithm that merged closely related sequences to remove PCR and sequencing errors. CDR3 sequences were aligned to IMGT reference sequences to assign V, D and J gene segments. For a sequence to be retained, a match of at least six nucleotides to both a V gene segment and a J gene segment was required. Rearrangements were called productive when the CDR3 lacked stop codons and stayed in frame with V and J; all others were non-productive. Following IMGT convention, CDR3 was defined as the stretch from the second conserved V-encoded cysteine to the conserved J-encoded phenylalanine. The earlier analysis of about 620 of the donors excluded sequences that lacked an unambiguous match to a single V gene segment. In an earlier analysis of approximately 500 of the donors, a V segment was called functional when productive rearrangements were above 56.7%, and segregating when the standard deviation between donors exceeded 5%. A statistical classification framework was developed to diagnose cytomegalovirus status using the catalog of TCR beta chain sequences. V and J gene assignment, in a later analysis, came from comparing TCR nucleotide sequences with IMGT/GENE-DB human TR gene sequences. In a later analysis, CDR3 sequences and most-parsimonious VDJ recombination scenarios were assigned using the TCRdist pipeline. In a later analysis, each TCR beta chain was defined by its CDR3 amino acid sequence together with its V-gene family, and reads without a unique V-gene family were excluded. As a way to deal with suspected cross-contamination and a sequencing artifact, a later analysis dropped under 600 nucleotide sequences that were highly shared and had low generation probability. In a later analysis, a clonal expansion index for each public chain was calculated from normalized within-repertoire ranks of inferred template counts. In a later analysis, generation probabilities were computed with a VDJ recombination model fitted to out-of-frame rearrangements, and the resulting probabilities were checked against IGoR. A later analysis scored TCR-TCR, TCR-HLA and TCR-CMV co-occurrence with hypergeometric tests, applying a repertoire-size bias correction to TCR pairs. To estimate false discovery rates, a later analysis permuted the HLA or CMV assignments 20 times. A later analysis grouped co-occurring TCRs with DBSCAN, adding TCRdist sequence similarity when clustering within HLA-allele-positive subsets. For co-occurrence clustering, repertoires with fewer than 30,000 or more than 120,000 public chains were excluded, along with five repertoires with anomalous nucleotide sharing. The table comes from immuneACCESS by way of TCRdb, which keeps in-frame sequences with V and J called. Part of the clones is missing from these tables; in studies checked, under half for an unresolved V gene and the rest for unknown reasons. Clone size and V and J calls were adopted from that table, with D and trimming inferred from the DNA. This sample comprises around 130,000 clones, 75% to 90% of them detected only once. About 7% of the sample is in the top ten clones.

From cysteine to phenylalanine, the CDR3 is 16 amino acids long. Only the CDR3 region is kept as DNA, spanning 48 bases read in frame from base 1. Trimming accounts for 3 bases at V and 5 bases at J, while the number of junction bases matched to no gene is 10. Per the germline V gene (reference sequence), MNHEY is the CDR1 and SMNVEV is the CDR2. The origin of this receptor is a woman aged 25-40 years in good health and CMV-seropositive. The sequenced material came from PBMCs. This chain is built from TRBV27 and TRBJ2-1, and TRBD1 aligns with 7 junction nucleotides. CDR3 region: CASSFRQGMGNNEQFF. Here is the DNA: TGTGCCAGCAGTTTTCGACAGGGTATGGGGAACAATGAGCAGTTCTTC.